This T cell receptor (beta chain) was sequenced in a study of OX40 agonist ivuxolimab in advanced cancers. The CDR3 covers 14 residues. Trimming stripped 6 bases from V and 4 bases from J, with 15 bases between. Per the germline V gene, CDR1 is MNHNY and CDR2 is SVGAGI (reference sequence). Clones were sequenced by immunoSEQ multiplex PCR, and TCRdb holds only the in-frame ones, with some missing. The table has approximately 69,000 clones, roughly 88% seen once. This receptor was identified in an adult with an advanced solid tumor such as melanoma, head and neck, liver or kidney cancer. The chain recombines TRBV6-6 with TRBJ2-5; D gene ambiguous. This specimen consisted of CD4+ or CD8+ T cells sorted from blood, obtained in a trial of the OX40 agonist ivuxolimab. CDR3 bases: TGTGCCAGCAGCCGTACGGGTTTAAGAGAGACCCAGTACTTC. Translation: CASSRTGLRETQYF.